Described below is a single T cell receptor beta chain sequence and its context. The data belong to a study of cytomegalovirus exposure and HLA in healthy donors. Vbeta (60) and Jbeta (13) primers were used in the PCR. Measured with immunoSEQ multiplex PCR; TCRdb has only the in-frame clones, and not every one. Of around 120,000 clones in the sample, around four fifths were seen once. The CDR3 totals 13 residues. With 6 bases removed from V and 4 bases from J, the gap between germline ends came to 12 bases. CDR1 MNHEY and CDR2 SVGAGI come from the germline V gene. V and J are TRBV6-5 and TRBJ1-2; D remains unclear. The receptor was derived from a boy aged 5 to 17 in good health and CMV-seronegative. Sequencing used PBMCs. For the CDR3, the DNA is TGTGCCAGCAGAGCCAACTCCGCCTATGGCTACACCTTC. Encoded protein: CASRANSAYGYTF.